This TCR beta chain was recovered during a study of OX40 agonist ivuxolimab in advanced cancers. Background on the study: At 0.01 to 10 mg/kg, ivuxolimab was administered intravenously to patients every 2 weeks.

Concerning this clone: Its antigen is currently unknown.

This table comes from immunoSEQ multiplex PCR, and its TCRdb copy is limited to in-frame clones, with some not included. The sample lists about 51,000 clones, 70% to 80% occurring once. General observations from the study: Antigen specificity remained undetermined for the expanded peripheral T cells.

Sequencing was performed on CD4+ or CD8+ T cells sorted from blood, taken in a trial of the OX40 agonist ivuxolimab. The clonotype comes from an adult with an advanced solid tumor such as melanoma, head and neck, liver or kidney cancer.

CDR3 protein: CASSLGGAVRNTEAFF. The CDR3 region has the DNA TGTGCCAGCAGCTTGGGGGGGGCCGTAAGGAACACTGAAGCTTTCTTT. The chain couples TRBV5-6 to TRBJ1-1; possibly TRBD1 for D (6 bases). Trimming pared 0 bases from V and 1 base from J, leaving 13 bases between. This CDR3 contains 16 residues. Germline V lookup: CDR1 SGHDT, CDR2 YYEEEE.